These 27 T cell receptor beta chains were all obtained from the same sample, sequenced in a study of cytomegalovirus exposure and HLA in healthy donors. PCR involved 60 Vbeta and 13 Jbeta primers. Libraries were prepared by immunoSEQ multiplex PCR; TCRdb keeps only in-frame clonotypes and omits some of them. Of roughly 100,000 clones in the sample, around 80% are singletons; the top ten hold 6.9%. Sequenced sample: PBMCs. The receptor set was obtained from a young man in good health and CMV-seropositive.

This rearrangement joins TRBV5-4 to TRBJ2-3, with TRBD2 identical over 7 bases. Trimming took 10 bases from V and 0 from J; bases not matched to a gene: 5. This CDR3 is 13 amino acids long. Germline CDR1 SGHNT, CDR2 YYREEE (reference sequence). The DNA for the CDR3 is TGTGCCGCTGGTAGCGGGAGCACAGATACGCAGTATTTT. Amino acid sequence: CAAGSGSTDTQYF.

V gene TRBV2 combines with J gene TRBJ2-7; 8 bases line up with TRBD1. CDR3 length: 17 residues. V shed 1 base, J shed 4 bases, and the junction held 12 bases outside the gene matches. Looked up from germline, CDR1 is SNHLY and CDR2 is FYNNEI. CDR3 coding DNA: TGTGCCAGCAGTGAAGAGGGAAGGACAGGGACCACATACGAGCAGTACTTC. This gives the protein CASSEEGRTGTTYEQYF. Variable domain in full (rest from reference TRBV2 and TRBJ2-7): EPEVTQTPSHQVTQMGQEVILRCVPISNHLYFYWYRQILGQKVEFLVSFYNNEISEKSEIFDDQFSVERPDGSNFTLKIRSTKLEDSAMYFCASSEEGRTGTTYEQYFGPGTRLTVT.

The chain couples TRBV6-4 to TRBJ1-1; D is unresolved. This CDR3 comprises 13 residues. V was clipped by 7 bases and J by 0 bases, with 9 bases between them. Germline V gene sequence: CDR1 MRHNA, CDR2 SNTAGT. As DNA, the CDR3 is TGTGCCAGCAAAGACAATATGAACACTGAAGCTTTCTTT. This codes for CASKDNMNTEAFF.

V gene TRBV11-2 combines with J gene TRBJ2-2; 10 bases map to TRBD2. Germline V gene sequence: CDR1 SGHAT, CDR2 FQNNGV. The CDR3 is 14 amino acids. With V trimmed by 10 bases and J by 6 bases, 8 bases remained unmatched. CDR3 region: CATRGLAGAGELFF. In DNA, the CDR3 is TGTGCCACCCGAGGTCTAGCGGGAGCCGGGGAGCTGTTTTTT.

CDR3 protein: CASSFEGAVYNEQFF. The CDR3 DNA sequence: TGTGCCAGCAGTTTCGAGGGGGCGGTCTACAATGAGCAGTTCTTC. The chain employs TRBV27 and TRBJ2-1, with 7 bases lining up with TRBD1. The CDR3 extends over 15 amino acids. Per the germline V gene, CDR1 is MNHEY and CDR2 is SMNVEV (reference sequence). Unmatched junction bases numbered 5, after V lost 3 bases and J lost 3 bases.

The CDR3 DNA is TGCGCCAGCACCCCAAAGGGGCAGGGGGCCGCAGAGACCCAGTACTTC. This gives the protein CASTPKGQGAAETQYF. This sequence joins TRBV5-1 and TRBJ2-5, with 8 bases fitting TRBD1. The trim removed 6 bases at V and 4 bases at J, leaving 14 bases unmatched. This CDR3 has 16 residues. Per germline, CDR1 SGHRS and CDR2 YFSETQ.

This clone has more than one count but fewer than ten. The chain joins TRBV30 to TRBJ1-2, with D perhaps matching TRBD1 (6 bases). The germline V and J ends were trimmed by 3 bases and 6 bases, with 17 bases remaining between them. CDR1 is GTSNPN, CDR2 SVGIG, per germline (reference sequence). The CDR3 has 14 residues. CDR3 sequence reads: CAWRIKTRQDGYTF. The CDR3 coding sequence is TGTGCCTGGAGGATAAAAACCAGACAGGATGGCTACACCTTC.

CDR3 nucleotide sequence: TGTGCCCCGGAACGGGGCTCAGGGGCCAATAATTCACCCCTCCACTTT. This sequence encodes CAPERGSGANNSPLHF. The rearrangement uses TRBV21-1 and TRBJ1-6; TRBD1 is the table's D call and was not checked against the DNA. TRBV21-1 counts as a pseudogene. This CDR3 region has 16 residues.

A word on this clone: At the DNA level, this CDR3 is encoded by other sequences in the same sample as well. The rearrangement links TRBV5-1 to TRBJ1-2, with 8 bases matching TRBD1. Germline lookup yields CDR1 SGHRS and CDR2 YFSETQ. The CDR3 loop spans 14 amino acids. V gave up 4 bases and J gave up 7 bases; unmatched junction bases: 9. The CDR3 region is CASSPGQGEGGYTF. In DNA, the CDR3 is TGCGCCAGCAGCCCAGGACAGGGAGAAGGTGGCTACACCTTC. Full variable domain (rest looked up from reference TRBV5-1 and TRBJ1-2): KAGVTQTPRYLIKTRGQQVTLSCSPISGHRSVSWYQQTPGQGLQFLFEYFSETQRNKGNFPGRFSGRQFSNSRSEMNVSTLELGDSALYLCASSPGQGEGGYTFGSGTRLTVV.

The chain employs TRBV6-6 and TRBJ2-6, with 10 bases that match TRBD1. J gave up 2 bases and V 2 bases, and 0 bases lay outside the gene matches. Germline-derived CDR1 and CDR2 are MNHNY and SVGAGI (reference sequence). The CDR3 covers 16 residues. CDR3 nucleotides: TGTGCCAGCAGTTACGGGACAGGGGCTGGGGCCAACGTCCTGACTTTC. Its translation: CASSYGTGAGANVLTF.

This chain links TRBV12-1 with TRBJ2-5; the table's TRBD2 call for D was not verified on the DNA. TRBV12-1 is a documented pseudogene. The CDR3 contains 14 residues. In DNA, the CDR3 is TGTGCCAGCAGCCTAGCGGGCCCGGTAGGGACCCAGTACTTC. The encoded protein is CASSLAGPVGTQYF.

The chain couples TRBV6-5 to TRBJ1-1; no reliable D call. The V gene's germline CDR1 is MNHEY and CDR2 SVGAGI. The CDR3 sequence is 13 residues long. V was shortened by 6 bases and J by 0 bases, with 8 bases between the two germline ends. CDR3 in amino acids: CASSAHLNTEAFF. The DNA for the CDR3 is TGTGCCAGCAGCGCCCACTTGAACACTGAAGCTTTCTTT.

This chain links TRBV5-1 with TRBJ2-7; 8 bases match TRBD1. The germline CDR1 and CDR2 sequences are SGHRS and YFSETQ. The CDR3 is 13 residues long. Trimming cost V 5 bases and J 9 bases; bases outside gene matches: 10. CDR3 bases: TGCGCCAGCAGAGGGACAGGCTCCTCCGGGCAGTACTTC. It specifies CASRGTGSSGQYF.

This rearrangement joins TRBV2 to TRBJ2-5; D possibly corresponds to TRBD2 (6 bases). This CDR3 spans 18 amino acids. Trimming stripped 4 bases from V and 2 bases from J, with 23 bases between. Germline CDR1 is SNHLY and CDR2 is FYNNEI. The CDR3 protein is CASSASAMRGGEQETQYF. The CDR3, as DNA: TGTGCCAGCAGTGCGTCGGCTATGCGGGGCGGGGAACAAGAGACCCAGTACTTC.

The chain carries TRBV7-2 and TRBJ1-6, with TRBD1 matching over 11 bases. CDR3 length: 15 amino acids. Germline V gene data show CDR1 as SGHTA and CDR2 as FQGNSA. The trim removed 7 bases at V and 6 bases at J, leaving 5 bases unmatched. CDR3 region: CASTWDRGFNSPLHF. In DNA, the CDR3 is TGTGCCAGCACCTGGGACAGGGGGTTTAATTCACCCCTCCACTTT.

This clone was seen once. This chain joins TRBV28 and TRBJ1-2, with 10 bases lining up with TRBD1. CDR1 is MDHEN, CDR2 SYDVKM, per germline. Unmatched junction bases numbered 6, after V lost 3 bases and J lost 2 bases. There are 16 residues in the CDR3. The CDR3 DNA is TGTGCCAGCAGTTTGTCCGGGACAGGGGTAAACTATGGCTACACCTTC. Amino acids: CASSLSGTGVNYGYTF.

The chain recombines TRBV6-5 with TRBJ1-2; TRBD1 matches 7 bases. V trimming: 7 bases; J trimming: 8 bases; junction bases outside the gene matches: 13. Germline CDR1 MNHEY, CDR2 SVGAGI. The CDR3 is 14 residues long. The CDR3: CASTHGEGASGYTF. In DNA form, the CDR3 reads TGTGCCAGCACCCACGGAGAGGGGGCGAGCGGCTACACCTTC.

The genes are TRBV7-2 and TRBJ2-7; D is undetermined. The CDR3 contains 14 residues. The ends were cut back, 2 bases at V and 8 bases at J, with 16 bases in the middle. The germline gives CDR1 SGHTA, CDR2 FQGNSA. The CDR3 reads CASSLPRRELQQYF. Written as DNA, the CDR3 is TGTGCCAGCAGCTTACCGCGCCGTGAGTTACAGCAGTACTTC.

CDR3 region: CASNKGATNEKLFF. As DNA, the CDR3 is TGTGCCAGCAACAAGGGGGCAACTAATGAAAAACTGTTTTTT. V usage is TRBV2 and J usage is TRBJ1-4; TRBD1 might be the D (6 bases). Germline V gene sequence: CDR1 SNHLY, CDR2 FYNNEI. This CDR3 has 14 amino acids. Between the trimmed V and J ends, which lost 7 bases and 0 bases, there was a span of 9 bases.

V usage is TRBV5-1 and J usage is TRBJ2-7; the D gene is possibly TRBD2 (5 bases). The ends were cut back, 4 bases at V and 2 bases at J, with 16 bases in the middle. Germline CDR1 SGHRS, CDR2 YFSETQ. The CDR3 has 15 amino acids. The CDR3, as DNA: TGCGCCAGCAGCCTCCGTGGAGGTCTCACCTACGAGCAGTACTTC. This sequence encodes CASSLRGGLTYEQYF.

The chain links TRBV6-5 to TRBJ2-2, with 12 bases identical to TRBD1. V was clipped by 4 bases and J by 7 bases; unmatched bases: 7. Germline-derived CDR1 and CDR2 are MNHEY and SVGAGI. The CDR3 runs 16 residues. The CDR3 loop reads CASSFRDRGPVGELFF. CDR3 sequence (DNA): TGTGCCAGCAGTTTCCGGGACAGGGGGCCCGTCGGGGAGCTGTTTTTT.

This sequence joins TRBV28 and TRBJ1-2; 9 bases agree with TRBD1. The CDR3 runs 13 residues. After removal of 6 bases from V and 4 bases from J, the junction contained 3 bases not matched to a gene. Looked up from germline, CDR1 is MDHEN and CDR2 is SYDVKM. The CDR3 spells CASRTGGGYGYTF. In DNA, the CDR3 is TGTGCCAGCAGGACAGGGGGAGGCTATGGCTACACCTTC.

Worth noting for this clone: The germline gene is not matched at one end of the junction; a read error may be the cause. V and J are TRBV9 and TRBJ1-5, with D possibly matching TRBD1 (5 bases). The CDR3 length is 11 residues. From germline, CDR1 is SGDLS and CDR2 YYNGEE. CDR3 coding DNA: TGCACCTCCAGGGGCAATCAGCCCCAGCATTTT. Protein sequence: CTSRGNQPQHF.

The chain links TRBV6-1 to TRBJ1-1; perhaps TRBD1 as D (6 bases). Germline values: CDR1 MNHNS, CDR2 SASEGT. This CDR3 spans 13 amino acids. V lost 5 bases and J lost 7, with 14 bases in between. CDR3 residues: CASSTTDRIEAFF. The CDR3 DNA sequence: TGTGCCAGCAGTACGACAGACAGGATTGAAGCTTTCTTT.

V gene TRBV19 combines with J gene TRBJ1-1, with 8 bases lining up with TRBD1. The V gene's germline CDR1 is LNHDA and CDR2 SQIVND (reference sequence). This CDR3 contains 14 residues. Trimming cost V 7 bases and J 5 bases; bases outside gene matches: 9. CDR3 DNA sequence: TGTGCCAGTACCCCGACAGGGGAGACGACTGAAGCTTTCTTT. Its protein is CASTPTGETTEAFF.

The chain's CDR3 is CASKQGQLSDTQYF. The DNA for the CDR3 is TGTGCCAGCAAACAGGGCCAATTGTCAGATACGCAGTATTTT. V is TRBV14 and J is TRBJ2-3; D is possibly TRBD1 (6 bases). The germline V gene encodes CDR1 SGHDN and CDR2 FVKESK. Trimming shortened V by 7 bases and J by 4 bases, and 15 bases separated the two germline ends. This CDR3 is 14 amino acids long.

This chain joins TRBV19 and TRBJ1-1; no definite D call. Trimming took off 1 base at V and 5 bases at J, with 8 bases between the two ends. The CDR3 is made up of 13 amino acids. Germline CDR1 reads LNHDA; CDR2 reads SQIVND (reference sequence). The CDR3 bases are TGTGCCAGTAGTATAGCCCCCAGGACTGAAGCTTTCTTT. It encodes CASSIAPRTEAFF. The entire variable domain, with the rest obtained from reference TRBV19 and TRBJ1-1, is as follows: DGGITQSPKYLFRKEGQNVTLSCEQNLNHDAMYWYRQDPGQGLRLIYYSQIVNDFQKGDIAEGYSVSREKKESFPLTVTSAQKNPTAFYLCASSIAPRTEAFFGQGTRLTVV.